This note documents a single T cell receptor (beta chain) sequence. This entry is derived from a study of blood T cell repertoires in COVID-19. Study as a whole: PBMCs, B-cell-depleted T cells, or T cells provided the cDNA or gDNA that made up the material.

Authors' processing steps: Cell counts per sample came from amplifying reference gene primers. Only in-frame clones appear in the TCRdb table, and some are missing; sequencing was by immunoSEQ multiplex PCR. V and J calls and clone size are copied from that table; D and trimming were computed from the DNA. The sample holds 350,000 to 450,000 clones, more than 80% seen once. Sequencing was performed on peripheral blood. The receptor was derived from a man aged 35-49 years with acute or convalescent COVID-19.

The CDR3 protein is CASSLWEGTGELFF. The DNA of the CDR3 is TGTGCCAGCAGTTTATGGGAGGGCACCGGGGAGCTGTTTTTT. The chain combines TRBV27 with TRBJ2-2; the match to TRBD2 covers 7 bases. J gave up 4 bases and V 1 base, and 0 bases lay outside the gene matches. Per germline, CDR1 MNHEY and CDR2 SMNVEV (reference sequence). The CDR3 spans 14 residues.